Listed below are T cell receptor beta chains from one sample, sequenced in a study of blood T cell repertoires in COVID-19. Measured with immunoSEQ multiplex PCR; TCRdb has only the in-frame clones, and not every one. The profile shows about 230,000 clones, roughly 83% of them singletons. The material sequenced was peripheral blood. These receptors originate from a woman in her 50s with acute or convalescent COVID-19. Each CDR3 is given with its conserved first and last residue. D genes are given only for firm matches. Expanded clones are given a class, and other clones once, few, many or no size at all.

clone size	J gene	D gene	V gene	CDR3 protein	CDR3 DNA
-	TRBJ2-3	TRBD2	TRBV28	CASSALTSGSADTQYF	TGTGCCAGCAGTGCCCTGACTAGCGGGAGCGCAGATACGCAGTATTTT
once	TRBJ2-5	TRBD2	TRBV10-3	CAISESWGSGRNQETQYF	TGTGCCATCAGTGAGTCATGGGGGAGCGGGAGGAACCAAGAGACCCAGTACTTC
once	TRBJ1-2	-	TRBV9	CASSGYRDPNYGYTF	TGTGCCAGCAGCGGTTACAGAGACCCTAACTATGGCTACACCTTC
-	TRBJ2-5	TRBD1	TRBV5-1	CASSSGGQIGETQYF	TGCGCCAGCAGCTCAGGGGGACAGATTGGAGAGACCCAGTACTTC
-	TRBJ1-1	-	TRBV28	CASTLMGGTEAFF	TGTGCCAGCACCCTTATGGGGGGCACTGAAGCTTTCTTT
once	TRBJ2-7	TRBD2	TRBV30	CAWSTEGTITYEQYF	TGTGCCTGGAGTACCGAAGGGACTATAACCTACGAGCAGTACTTC
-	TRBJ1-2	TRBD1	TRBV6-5	CASSRTGLYGYTF	TGTGCCAGCAGCCGGACAGGGCTTTATGGCTACACCTTC
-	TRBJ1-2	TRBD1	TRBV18	CASSPTRTGGRTNYGYTF	TGTGCCAGCTCACCCACAAGGACAGGGGGCCGAACGAACTATGGCTACACCTTC
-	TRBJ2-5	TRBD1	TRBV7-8	CASSLTGRGETQYF	TGTGCCAGCAGCCTGACAGGGAGAGGGGAGACCCAGTACTTC
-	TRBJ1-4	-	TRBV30	CAWSGRLNEKLFF	TGTGCCTGGAGTGGCAGACTTAATGAAAAACTGTTTTTT
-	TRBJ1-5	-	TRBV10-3	CAISEHREDQPQHF	TGTGCCATCAGTGAGCATAGGGAGGATCAGCCCCAGCATTTT
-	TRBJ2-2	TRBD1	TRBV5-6	CASSWTGSNTGELFF	TGTGCCAGCAGCTGGACAGGCTCGAACACCGGGGAGCTGTTTTTT
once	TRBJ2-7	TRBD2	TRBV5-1	CASSLRTSGSYEQYF	TGCGCCAGCAGCTTACGGACTAGCGGATCCTACGAGCAGTACTTC
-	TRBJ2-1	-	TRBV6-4	CASSASLRGNEQFF	TGTGCCAGCAGTGCCAGTTTGAGGGGGAATGAGCAGTTCTTC
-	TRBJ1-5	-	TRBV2	CASTWTEGPPPQHF	TGTGCCAGCACCTGGACAGAGGGGCCTCCGCCCCAGCATTTT
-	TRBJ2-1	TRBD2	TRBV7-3	CASSARASGGLDNEQFF	TGTGCCAGCAGCGCCCGGGCTAGCGGGGGGTTAGACAATGAGCAGTTCTTC
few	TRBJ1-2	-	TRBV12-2	CASRLATQPFYGYTF	TGTGCAAGTCGCTTAGCGACACAACCCTTCTATGGCTACACCTTC
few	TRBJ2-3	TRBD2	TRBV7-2	CASSTYPGLAGGPPDTQYF	TGTGCCAGCTCAACTTACCCGGGACTAGCGGGAGGCCCCCCCGATACGCAGTATTTT
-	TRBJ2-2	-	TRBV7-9	CASSLVGADTGELFF	TGTGCCAGCAGCTTAGTTGGAGCCGACACCGGGGAGCTGTTTTTT
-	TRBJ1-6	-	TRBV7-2	CASSLGRQNNSPLHF	TGTGCCAGCAGCTTAGGTCGACAGAATAATTCACCCCTCCACTTT
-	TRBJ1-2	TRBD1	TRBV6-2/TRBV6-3	CASSYSVPGGAKGYTF	TGTGCCAGCAGTTACTCGGTGCCAGGGGGTGCGAAGGGCTACACCTTC
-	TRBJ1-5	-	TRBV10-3	CAISESDQPQHF	TGTGCCATCAGTGAGTCCGATCAGCCCCAGCATTTT
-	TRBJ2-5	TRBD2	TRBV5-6	CASSLGTSAETQYF	TGTGCCAGCAGCTTGGGGACTAGCGCCGAGACCCAGTACTTC
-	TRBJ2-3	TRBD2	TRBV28	CASSLGTSGGFTDTQYF	TGTGCCAGCAGTTTAGGGACTAGCGGGGGGTTCACAGATACGCAGTATTTT
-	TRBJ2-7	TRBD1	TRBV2	CASSRTGNYEQYF	TGTGCCAGCAGTCGGACAGGGAACTACGAGCAGTACTTC
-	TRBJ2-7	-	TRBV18	CASSPLPGPEQYF	TGTGCCAGCTCACCACTTCCGGGTCCCGAGCAGTACTTC
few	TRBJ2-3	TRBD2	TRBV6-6	CASSRGLAGGTDTQYF	TGTGCCAGCAGTCGTGGACTAGCGGGGGGCACAGATACGCAGTATTTT
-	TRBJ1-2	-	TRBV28	CASKRPGTNYGYTF	TGTGCCAGCAAACGTCCGGGGACTAACTATGGCTACACCTTC
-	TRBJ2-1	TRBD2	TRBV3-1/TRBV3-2	CASSQETGTSGYNEQFF	TGTGCCAGCAGCCAAGAGACCGGGACTAGCGGTTACAATGAGCAGTTCTTC
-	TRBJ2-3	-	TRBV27	CASSPRDTTDTQYF	TGTGCCAGCAGCCCACGGGACACAACAGATACGCAGTATTTT
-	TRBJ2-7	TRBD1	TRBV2	CAGSGTENSEQYF	TGTGCCGGATCCGGGACAGAGAATAGCGAGCAGTACTTC
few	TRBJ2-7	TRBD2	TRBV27	CASPIRGLAGDEQYF	TGTGCCAGCCCCATCAGGGGACTAGCGGGAGACGAGCAGTACTTC
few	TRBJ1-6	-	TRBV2	CASSADNSPLHF	TGTGCCAGCTCCGCGGATAATTCACCCCTCCACTTT
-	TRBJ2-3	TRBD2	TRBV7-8	CASSLVSGGPSDTQYF	TGTGCCAGCAGCTTAGTCAGCGGGGGGCCGTCAGATACGCAGTATTTT
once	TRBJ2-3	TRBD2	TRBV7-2	CASSSTSGGGDTQYF	TGTGCCAGCAGCTCGACTAGCGGGGGGGGAGATACGCAGTATTTT
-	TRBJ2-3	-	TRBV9	CASSPPSSASTDTQYF	TGTGCCAGCAGCCCCCCATCTAGCGCCAGCACAGATACGCAGTATTTT
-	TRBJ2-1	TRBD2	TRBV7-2	CASSTQGTSGRVEQFF	TGTGCCAGCAGTACGCAGGGGACTAGCGGGAGGGTTGAGCAGTTCTTC
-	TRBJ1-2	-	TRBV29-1	CSAEGEFGYTF	TGCAGCGCCGAGGGGGAGTTTGGCTACACCTTC
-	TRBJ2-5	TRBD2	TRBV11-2	CASSLGGLVMETQYF	TGTGCCAGCAGCTTGGGGGGACTAGTAATGGAGACCCAGTACTTC
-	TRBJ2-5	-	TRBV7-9	CASSLGASVGETQYF	TGTGCCAGCAGCTTAGGGGCTAGCGTCGGAGAGACCCAGTACTTC
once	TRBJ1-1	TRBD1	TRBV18	CASSPQGQGTEAFF	TGTGCCAGCTCACCACAGGGACAGGGCACTGAAGCTTTCTTT
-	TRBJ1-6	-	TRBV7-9	CASSLDTVNSPLHF	TGTGCCAGCAGCTTAGACACCGTGAATTCACCCCTCCACTTT
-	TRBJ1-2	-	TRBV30	CAWSGRSTGGAYGYTF	TGTGCCTGGAGTGGTCGATCGACAGGTGGAGCCTATGGCTACACCTTC